This T cell receptor beta chain was captured by sequencing in a study of cytomegalovirus exposure and HLA in healthy donors (dated by TCRdb to the late 2010s). About the study as a whole: An earlier analysis of 587 of the donors reported about 250 Gb of sequence data and 100 million to 130 million unique TCR beta sequences from some 180 million T cells. The study aimed to test whether cataloging public T cell receptors could reveal signatures of past pathogen exposure. Across 398 genotyped donors of the cohort, an average of roughly 250,000 unique TCR beta nucleotide sequences per donor were sequenced, and roughly 18% of those sequences were non-productive. The genetic ancestry cluster associated with self-reported Caucasian donors included approximately 85% of the roughly 410 genotyped donors. Genome-wide SNP genotypes for about 65% of the roughly 700 donors were used in a later genetic analysis, which treated that subset as a discovery cohort. The number of donors typed differed by locus, with roughly 629-640 for A, B, C, DRB1 and DQB1, more than 500 for DQA1, 600 to 610 for DPA1, and around 460 for DPB1. Because of strong linkage in the cohort, roughly five DR-DQ haplotypes were treated as single units for association and clustering. A separate validation cohort of roughly 130 different subjects was used in addition to the roughly 640-subject first cohort. HLA typing covered class I and class II loci at four-digit resolution. High-throughput TCR immunosequencing, statistical association of individual TCRs with disease status, and machine learning were combined to predict cytomegalovirus infection status. Every repertoire in the discovery cohort had been generated on one and the same sequencing platform. An earlier analysis of more than 450 of the donors used high-throughput TCR beta sequencing to judge whether each TCR beta V gene segment behaved as functional or pseudogenic. The T cell repertoires of under 700 subjects were profiled by immunosequencing and related to cytomegalovirus serostatus. A later analysis re-examined previously published TCR beta repertoires from more than 650 donors and added high-resolution HLA genotyping to investigate patterns of TCR occurrence. About 310 gigabases of sequencing data and tens of millions of unique TCR sequences were included in an early release covering about 600 HLA-typed donors. The later analysis used no new phenotypic data to find candidate immune exposures, relying instead on TCR beta sequences and their occurrence across donors. Donor age, sex, ethnicity and CMV serostatus were compiled alongside the repertoire data.

Study-wide findings and limitations: Most CMV-associated TCR beta chains appeared to be HLA-restricted in a later analysis, and the HLA associations seemed to be driven largely by CMV exposure. Because the 87-base-pair reads could not distinguish some IMGT-functional V segments, including TRBV6-2 and TRBV6-3, those segments were excluded. The study gave a list of 150 to 200 TCR beta chains associated with cytomegalovirus. At a false discovery rate of 0.05, a later analysis linked 16,951 TCR beta sequences to specific HLA alleles. Strong co-occurrence of HLA alleles, especially DR and DQ, made assigning TCR associations to individual alleles difficult. Because counts were too low, roughly 17 rarely observed V segments, including chromosome 9 orphons, were left out of the earlier analysis of 587 of the donors. A further reported finding was that TCR beta sequences accurately predicted the HLA-A and HLA-B alleles for most subjects in the first cohort. This cohort had only TCR beta chains sequenced, and the lack of alpha or paired-chain data limited which features could be detected. An association between a missense DCLRE1C variant and V-gene and J-gene trimming of TCR beta chains was found in a later genetic analysis and replicated in an independent cohort. Most TCR sequences were observed very rarely across donors, whereas some public TCRs were present in many individuals. In vitro tests confirmed that a few of the cytomegalovirus-associated TCR beta chains recognize cytomegalovirus antigens. Immune exposure information for the cohort was limited to CMV serostatus. A later analysis found that TCR association rates varied across HLA loci, with DRB1 alleles showing the most associated TCRs and HLA-C alleles the fewest. Correlated functional status among segregating V segments might reflect linkage disequilibrium, but an unknown experimental factor could not be ruled out. In a later analysis, HLA-associated TCR beta chains were found to be more clonally expanded and to have lower generation probabilities than equally common non-associated chains. Because HLA typing was unavailable for some donors at each locus, only the typed subset was used in association tests. It was suggested by the authors that the approach could potentially be generalized to other disease states and immunological phenotypes. The sequencing pipeline was judged likely to have produced a cluster of highly shared sequence variants as a technical artifact. Sequencing depth was assumed to be roughly uniform across donors in the presence/absence analyses, though that assumption may not hold. Broadly in line with IMGT annotations, most TCR beta V segments showed up in productive rearrangements about 90% or about 30% of the time in an earlier analysis of several hundred of the donors. A later genetic analysis reported fewer N-insertions in productive TCRs among donors in an Asian-associated ancestry cluster than the roughly 620-donor mean. According to a later analysis, parvovirus B19, influenza, CMV and Epstein-Barr virus appeared linked to several top co-occurrence clusters. In both the original and validation cohorts, the classifier was reported to diagnose cytomegalovirus status with high specificity and sensitivity.

V has 0 bases trimmed and J has 3 bases trimmed; junction bases matching no gene number 6. Reading from cysteine to phenylalanine, the CDR3 counts 16 amino acids. The entry retains the CDR3 DNA only, 48 bases that are in frame from base 1. For CDR1 and CDR2, the germline V gene lists MGHRA and YSYEKL. Of note for this clone: What this receptor recognizes is not known. No much larger clone is present one base from it, and per-base qualities are unavailable.

Library prep was done by the immunoSEQ multiplex PCR assay. For the multiplex PCR, a mixture combining 60 forward primers for TCR Vbeta segments and 13 reverse primers for TCR Jbeta segments was used. The CDR3 region of rearranged TCR beta genes was amplified from genomic DNA with a multiplex PCR assay. The amplified TCR beta libraries were sequenced on the Illumina HiSeq System as 87-base-pair reads. As for how the authors treated the data: A later analysis tallied roughly 76 million unique TCR beta chains across the 666 repertoires, and around 10 million of those chains were shared by two or more donors. To remove PCR and sequencing errors, raw reads were error-corrected and collapsed into unique sequences using a nearest-neighbor algorithm that merged closely related sequences. To assign V, D and J gene segments, CDR3 sequences were aligned to IMGT reference sequences. Each retained sequence needed at least a six-nucleotide match to both a V gene segment and a J gene segment. A rearrangement was called productive if the CDR3 had no stop codons and remained in frame with V and J, and every other rearrangement was called non-productive. CDR3 was defined according to IMGT convention as the region running from the second conserved V-encoded cysteine to the conserved J-encoded phenylalanine. The earlier analysis of about 620 of the donors excluded sequences that lacked an unambiguous match to a single V gene segment. In an earlier analysis of 450 to 750 of the donors, a V segment was called functional when productive rearrangements were above 56.7%, and segregating when the standard deviation between donors exceeded 5%. A statistical classification framework was built for diagnosing cytomegalovirus status from the catalog of TCR beta chain sequences. V and J gene assignment, in a later analysis, came from comparing TCR nucleotide sequences with IMGT/GENE-DB human TR gene sequences. A later analysis assigned CDR3 sequences and most-parsimonious VDJ recombination scenarios with the TCRdist pipeline. In a later analysis, each TCR beta chain was defined by its CDR3 amino acid sequence together with its V-gene family, and reads without a unique V-gene family were excluded. In a later analysis, 450 to 600 highly shared, low-generation-probability nucleotide sequences were removed to address suspected cross-contamination and a sequencing artifact. For each public chain, a later analysis derived a clonal expansion index from normalized ranks of inferred template counts within each repertoire. In a later analysis, generation probabilities were computed with a VDJ recombination model fitted to out-of-frame rearrangements, and the resulting probabilities were checked against IGoR. In a later analysis, hypergeometric tests were used to score TCR-TCR, TCR-HLA and TCR-CMV co-occurrence, with a repertoire-size bias correction applied to TCR pairs. False discovery rates were estimated in a later analysis by permuting HLA or CMV assignments 20 times. In a later analysis, co-occurring TCRs were grouped using DBSCAN, with TCRdist sequence similarity added in when clustering inside HLA-allele-positive subsets. Co-occurrence clustering excluded repertoires with fewer than 30,000 or more than 120,000 public chains, plus five with anomalous nucleotide sharing. Sourced from immuneACCESS, this table was stored by TCRdb with only in-frame sequences that have V and J called. A share of the clones is absent; for the studies checked, an unresolved V gene accounts for under half, and the remainder has no known explanation. V and J calls and clone size are those listed in that table; D and trimming were worked out from the DNA. The sample data list roughly 200,000 clones, and more than 65% of these were observed just once. The ten largest clones capture about 3.1% of the sample.

In total, about 650 healthy bone marrow donors made up the cohort. At the time of sampling, every cohort member was nominally healthy, though immune exposures that went unrecorded were likely present. The donor tested CMV seronegative and was one of the 352 seronegative cohort members. Every donor gave a peripheral blood sample, and the peripheral blood mononuclear cells from that sample were used for TCR beta sequencing. Genomic DNA extraction from the blood cell samples was performed with the Qiagen DNeasy Blood Extraction Kit. Specimen: PBMCs. The chain joins TRBV4-1 to TRBJ2-3, with 7 middle bases fitting TRBD2. The receptor was derived from a female donor in good health and CMV-seronegative. The base sequence is TGCGCCAGCAGCCAAGAGGGCGGGAGAGGGACAGATACGCAGTATTTT. Its product reads: CASSQEGGRGTDTQYF.